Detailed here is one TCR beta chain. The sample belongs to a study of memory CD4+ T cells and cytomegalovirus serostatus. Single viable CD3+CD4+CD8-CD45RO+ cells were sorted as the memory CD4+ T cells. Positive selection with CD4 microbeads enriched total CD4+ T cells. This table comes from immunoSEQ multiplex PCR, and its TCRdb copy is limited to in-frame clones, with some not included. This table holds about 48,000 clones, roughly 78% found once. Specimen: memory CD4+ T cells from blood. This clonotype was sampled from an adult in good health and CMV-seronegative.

The DNA of the CDR3 is TGTGCCAGTAGTATTAGGTTATCGAGGACAGGTAGCAATCAGCCCCAGCATTTT. As protein: CASSIRLSRTGSNQPQHF. The chain couples TRBV19 to TRBJ1-5; TRBD1 aligns across 7 bases. The CDR3 spans 18 residues. V lost 3 bases to trimming and J lost 0 bases; unmatched junction nucleotides: 11. Germline V CDR1 and CDR2: LNHDA, SQIVND (reference sequence).